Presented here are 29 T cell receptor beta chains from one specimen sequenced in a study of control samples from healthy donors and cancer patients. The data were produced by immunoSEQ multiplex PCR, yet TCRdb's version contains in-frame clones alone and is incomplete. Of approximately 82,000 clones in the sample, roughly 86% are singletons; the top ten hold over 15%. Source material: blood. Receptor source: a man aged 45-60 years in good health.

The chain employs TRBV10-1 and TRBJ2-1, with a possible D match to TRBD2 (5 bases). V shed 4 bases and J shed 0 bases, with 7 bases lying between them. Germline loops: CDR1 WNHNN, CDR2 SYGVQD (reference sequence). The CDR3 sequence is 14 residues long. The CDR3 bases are TGCGCCAGCAGTGTGGGGAGCTCCTACAATGAGCAGTTCTTC. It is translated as CASSVGSSYNEQFF.

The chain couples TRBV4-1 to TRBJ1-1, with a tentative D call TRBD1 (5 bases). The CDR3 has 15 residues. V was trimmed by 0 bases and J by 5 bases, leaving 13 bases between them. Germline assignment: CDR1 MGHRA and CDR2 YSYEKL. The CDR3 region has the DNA TGCGCCAGCAGCCAAGATAGAAGGGAGGGGACTGAAGCTTTCTTT. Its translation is CASSQDRREGTEAFF.

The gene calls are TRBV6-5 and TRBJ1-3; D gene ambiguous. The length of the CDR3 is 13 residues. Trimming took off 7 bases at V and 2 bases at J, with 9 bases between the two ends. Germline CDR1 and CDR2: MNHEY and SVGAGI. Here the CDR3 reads CASKKYAGNTIYF. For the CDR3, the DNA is TGTGCCAGCAAAAAATACGCTGGAAACACCATATATTTT.

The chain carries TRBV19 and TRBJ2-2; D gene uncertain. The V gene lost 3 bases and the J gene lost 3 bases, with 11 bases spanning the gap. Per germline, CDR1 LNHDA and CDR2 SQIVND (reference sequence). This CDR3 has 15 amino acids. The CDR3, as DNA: TGTGCCAGTAGTATCTCTGACATTTACACCGGGGAGCTGTTTTTT. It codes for CASSISDIYTGELFF.

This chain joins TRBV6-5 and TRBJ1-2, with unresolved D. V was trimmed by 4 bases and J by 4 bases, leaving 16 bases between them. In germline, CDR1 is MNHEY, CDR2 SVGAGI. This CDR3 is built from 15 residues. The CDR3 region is CASSLDGSSFYGYTF. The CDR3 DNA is TGTGCCAGCAGTTTAGATGGGTCCTCATTCTATGGCTACACCTTC.

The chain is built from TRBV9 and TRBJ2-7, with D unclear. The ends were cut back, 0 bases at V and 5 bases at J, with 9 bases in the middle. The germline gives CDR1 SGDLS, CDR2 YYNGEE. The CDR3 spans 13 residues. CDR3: CASSVGFGDEQYV. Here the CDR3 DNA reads TGTGCCAGCAGCGTAGGGTTTGGGGACGAGCAGTACGTC.

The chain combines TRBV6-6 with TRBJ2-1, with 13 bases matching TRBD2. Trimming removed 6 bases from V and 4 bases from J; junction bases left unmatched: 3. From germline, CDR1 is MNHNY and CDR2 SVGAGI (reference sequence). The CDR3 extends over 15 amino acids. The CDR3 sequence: CASRGLAGAYNEQFF. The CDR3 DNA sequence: TGTGCCAGCAGAGGACTAGCGGGGGCTTACAATGAGCAGTTCTTC.

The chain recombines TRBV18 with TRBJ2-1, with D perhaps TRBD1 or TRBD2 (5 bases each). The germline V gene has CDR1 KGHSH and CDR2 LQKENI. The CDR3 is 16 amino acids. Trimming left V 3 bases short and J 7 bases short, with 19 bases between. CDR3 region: CASSPRGVSLSNEQFF. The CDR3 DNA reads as TGTGCCAGCTCACCTCGAGGGGTCTCCCTTTCAAATGAGCAGTTCTTC.

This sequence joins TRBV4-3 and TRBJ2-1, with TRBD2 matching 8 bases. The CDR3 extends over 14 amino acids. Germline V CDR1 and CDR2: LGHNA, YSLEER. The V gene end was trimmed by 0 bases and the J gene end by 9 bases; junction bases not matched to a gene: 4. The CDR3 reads CASSQEGAGGEQFF. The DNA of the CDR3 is TGCGCCAGCAGCCAAGAAGGGGCGGGGGGTGAGCAGTTCTTC.

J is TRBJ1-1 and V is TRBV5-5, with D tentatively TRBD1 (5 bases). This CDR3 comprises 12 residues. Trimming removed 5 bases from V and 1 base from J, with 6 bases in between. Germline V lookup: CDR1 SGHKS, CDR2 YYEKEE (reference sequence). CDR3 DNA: TGTGCCAGCAGTGGGGGGAACACTGAAGCTTTCTTT. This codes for CASSGGNTEAFF.

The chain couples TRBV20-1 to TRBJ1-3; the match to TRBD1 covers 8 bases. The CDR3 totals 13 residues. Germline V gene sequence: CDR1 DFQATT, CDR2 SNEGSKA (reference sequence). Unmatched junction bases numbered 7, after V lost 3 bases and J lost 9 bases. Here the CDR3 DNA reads TGCAGTGCTAGTCAGGGGGCAACAGGCACCATATATTTT. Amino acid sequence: CSASQGATGTIYF.

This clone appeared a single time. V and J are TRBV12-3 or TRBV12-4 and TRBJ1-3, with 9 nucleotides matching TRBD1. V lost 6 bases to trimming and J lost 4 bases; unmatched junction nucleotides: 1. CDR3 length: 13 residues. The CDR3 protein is CASRTGGGNTIYF. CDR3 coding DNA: TGTGCCAGCAGGACAGGGGGAGGAAACACCATATATTTT.

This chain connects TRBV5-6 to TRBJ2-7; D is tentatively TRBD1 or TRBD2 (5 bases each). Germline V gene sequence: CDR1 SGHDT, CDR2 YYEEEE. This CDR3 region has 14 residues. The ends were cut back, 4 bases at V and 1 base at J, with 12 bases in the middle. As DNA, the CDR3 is TGTGCCAGCAGCCGGGGCCTTCTTTCCTACGAGCAGTACTTC. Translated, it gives CASSRGLLSYEQYF.

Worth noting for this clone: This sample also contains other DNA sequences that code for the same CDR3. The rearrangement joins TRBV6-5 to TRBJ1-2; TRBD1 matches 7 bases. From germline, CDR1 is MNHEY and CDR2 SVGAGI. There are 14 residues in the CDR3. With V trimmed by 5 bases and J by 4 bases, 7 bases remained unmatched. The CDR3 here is CASSRDRSGYGYTF. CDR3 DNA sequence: TGTGCCAGCAGTCGGGACAGATCCGGCTATGGCTACACCTTC.

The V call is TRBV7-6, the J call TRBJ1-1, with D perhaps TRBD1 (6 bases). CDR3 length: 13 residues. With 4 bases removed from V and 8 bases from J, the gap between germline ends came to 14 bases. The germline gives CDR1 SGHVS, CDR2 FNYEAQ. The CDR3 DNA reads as TGTGCCAGCAGCTCAGATTTAGACAGGGAAGCTTTCTTT. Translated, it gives CASSSDLDREAFF.

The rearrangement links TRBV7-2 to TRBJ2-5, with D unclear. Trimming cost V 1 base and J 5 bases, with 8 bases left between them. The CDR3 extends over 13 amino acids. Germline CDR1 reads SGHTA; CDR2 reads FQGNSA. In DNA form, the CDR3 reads TGTGCCAGCAGCTTAGTTGTTTCGGAGACCCAGTACTTC. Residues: CASSLVVSETQYF.

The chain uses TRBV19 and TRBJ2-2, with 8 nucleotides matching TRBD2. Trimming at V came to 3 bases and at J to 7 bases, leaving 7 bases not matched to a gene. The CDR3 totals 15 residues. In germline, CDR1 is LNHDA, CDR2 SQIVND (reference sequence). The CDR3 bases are TGTGCCAGTAGTATCCCCGGGAGGGCGATCGGGGAGCTGTTTTTT. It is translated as CASSIPGRAIGELFF.

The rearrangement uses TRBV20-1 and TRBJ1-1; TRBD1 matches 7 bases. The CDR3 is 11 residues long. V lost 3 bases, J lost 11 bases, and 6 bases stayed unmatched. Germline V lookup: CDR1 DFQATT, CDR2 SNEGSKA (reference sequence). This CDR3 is CSAREDRAAFF. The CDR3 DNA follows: TGCAGTGCTAGGGAAGACAGGGCGGCTTTCTTT.

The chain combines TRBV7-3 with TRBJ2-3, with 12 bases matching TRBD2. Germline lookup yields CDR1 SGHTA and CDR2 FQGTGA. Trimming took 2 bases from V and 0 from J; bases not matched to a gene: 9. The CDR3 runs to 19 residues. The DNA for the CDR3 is TGTGCCAGCAGCTTACCCCCGCGGGGGACTAGCGGGAGCACAGATACGCAGTATTTT. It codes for CASSLPPRGTSGSTDTQYF.

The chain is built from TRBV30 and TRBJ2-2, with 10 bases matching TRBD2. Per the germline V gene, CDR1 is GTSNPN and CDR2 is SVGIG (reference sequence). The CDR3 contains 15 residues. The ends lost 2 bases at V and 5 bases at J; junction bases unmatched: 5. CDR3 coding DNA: TGTGCCTGGAGTAGCGGGAGGGCCTTGACCGGGGAGCTGTTTTTT. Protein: CAWSSGRALTGELFF.

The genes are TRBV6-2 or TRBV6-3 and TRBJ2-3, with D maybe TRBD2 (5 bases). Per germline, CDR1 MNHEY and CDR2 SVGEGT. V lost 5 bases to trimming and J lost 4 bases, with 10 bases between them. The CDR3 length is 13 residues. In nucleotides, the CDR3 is TGTGCCAGCAGTATACGGGGATCAGATACGCAGTATTTT. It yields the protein CASSIRGSDTQYF.

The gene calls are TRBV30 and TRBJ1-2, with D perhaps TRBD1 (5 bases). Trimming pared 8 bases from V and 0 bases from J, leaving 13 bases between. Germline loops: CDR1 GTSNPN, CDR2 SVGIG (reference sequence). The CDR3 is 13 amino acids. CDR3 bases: TGTGCCCAGGAGGACAACCCTAACTATGGCTACACCTTC. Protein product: CAQEDNPNYGYTF.

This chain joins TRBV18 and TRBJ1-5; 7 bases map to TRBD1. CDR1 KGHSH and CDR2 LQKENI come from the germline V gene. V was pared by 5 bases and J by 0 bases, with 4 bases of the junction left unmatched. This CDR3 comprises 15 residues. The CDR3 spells CASSSGQDSNQPQHF. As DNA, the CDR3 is TGTGCCAGCTCATCTGGACAGGATAGCAATCAGCCCCAGCATTTT.

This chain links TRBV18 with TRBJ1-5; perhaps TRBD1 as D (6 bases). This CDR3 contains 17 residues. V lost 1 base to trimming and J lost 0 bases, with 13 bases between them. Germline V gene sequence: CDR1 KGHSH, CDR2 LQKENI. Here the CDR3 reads CASSPQQGPYSNQPQHF. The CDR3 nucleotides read TGTGCCAGCTCACCACAACAGGGCCCGTATAGCAATCAGCCCCAGCATTTT.

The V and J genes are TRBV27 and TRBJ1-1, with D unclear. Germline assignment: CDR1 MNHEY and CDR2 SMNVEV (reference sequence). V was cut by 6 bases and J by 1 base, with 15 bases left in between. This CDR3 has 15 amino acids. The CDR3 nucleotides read TGTGCCAGCAGCTTGGCTGCTAATCGGAACACTGAAGCTTTCTTT. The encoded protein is CASSLAANRNTEAFF.

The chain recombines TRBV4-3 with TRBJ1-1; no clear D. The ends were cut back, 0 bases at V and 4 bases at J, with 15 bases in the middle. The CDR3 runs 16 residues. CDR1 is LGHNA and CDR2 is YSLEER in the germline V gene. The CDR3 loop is CASSQELGVRGTEAFF. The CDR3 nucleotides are TGCGCCAGCAGCCAAGAGTTGGGAGTTCGCGGCACTGAAGCTTTCTTT.

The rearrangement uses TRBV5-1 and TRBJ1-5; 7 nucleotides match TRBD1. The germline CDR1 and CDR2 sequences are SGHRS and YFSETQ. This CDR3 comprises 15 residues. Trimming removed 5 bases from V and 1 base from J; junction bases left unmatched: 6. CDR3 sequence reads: CASSLGGTSNQPQHF. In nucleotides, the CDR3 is TGCGCCAGCAGTTTAGGGGGCACAAGCAATCAGCCCCAGCATTTT.

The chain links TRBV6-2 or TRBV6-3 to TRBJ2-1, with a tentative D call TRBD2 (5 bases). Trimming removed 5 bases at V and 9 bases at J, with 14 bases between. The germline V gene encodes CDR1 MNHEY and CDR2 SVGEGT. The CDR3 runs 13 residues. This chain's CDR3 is CASSPTWAGEQFF. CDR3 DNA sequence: TGTGCCAGCAGTCCAACCTGGGCGGGTGAGCAGTTCTTC.

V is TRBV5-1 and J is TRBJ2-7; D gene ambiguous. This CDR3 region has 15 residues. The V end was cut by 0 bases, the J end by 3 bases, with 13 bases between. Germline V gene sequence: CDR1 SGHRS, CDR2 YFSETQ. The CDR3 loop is CASSLALGVNYEQYF. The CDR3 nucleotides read TGCGCCAGCAGCTTGGCTCTTGGGGTGAACTACGAGCAGTACTTC.